These 24 T cell receptor beta chains were sequenced from one sample in a study of shared clonotypes between healthy human individuals. TCRdb's copy holds only in-frame clones and misses some; the assay was immunoSEQ multiplex PCR. The table shows roughly 1,100,000 clones, with roughly 80% occurring only once. The sample comprised memory CD4+ T cells sorted from blood. Subset: CD45RA-negative fraction. Every receptor here comes from a man aged 18 to 35 in good health.

This chain joins TRBV9 and TRBJ2-7; TRBD2 agrees at 7 bases. J lost 2 bases, V lost 0 bases, and 5 bases had no gene match. The CDR3 is made up of 15 amino acids. Germline CDR1 and CDR2: SGDLS and YYNGEE. The CDR3, as DNA: TGTGCCAGCAGCGTAGGGCCGGGAGGAACCTACGAGCAGTACTTC. This codes for CASSVGPGGTYEQYF.

The CDR3 loop is CASSLWEAKYGYTF. CDR3 DNA sequence: TGCGCCAGCAGCTTGTGGGAGGCCAAGTATGGCTACACCTTC. The chain combines TRBV5-1 with TRBJ1-2, with D uncertain. V dropped 1 base and J dropped 5 bases, with 12 bases sitting between them. Germline loops: CDR1 SGHRS, CDR2 YFSETQ. This CDR3 has 14 amino acids.

The chain links TRBV10-3 to TRBJ2-7; TRBD2 might be the D (5 bases). This CDR3 comprises 14 residues. With 7 bases removed from V and 3 bases from J, the gap between germline ends came to 16 bases. Germline CDR1 reads ENHRY; CDR2 reads SYGVKD. The CDR3 protein is CAIKDGIELYEQYF. CDR3 nucleotide sequence: TGTGCCATCAAGGACGGGATAGAGCTCTACGAGCAGTACTTC.

This clone was counted a single time. This sequence joins TRBV7-9 and TRBJ1-5; maybe TRBD1 (6 bases). This CDR3 has 15 amino acids. The V gene lost 6 bases and the J gene lost 2 bases, with 14 bases spanning the gap. From germline, CDR1 is SEHNR and CDR2 FQNEAQ (reference sequence). The CDR3 bases are TGTGCCAGCAGTTCAGGGGTATCGGGCAATCAGCCCCAGCATTTT. It yields the protein CASSSGVSGNQPQHF.

The chain couples TRBV6-6 to TRBJ1-2; D call uncertain. CDR3 length: 14 residues. Trimming left V 7 bases short and J 7 bases short, with 19 bases between. CDR1 is MNHNY, CDR2 SVGAGI, per germline (reference sequence). The CDR3 DNA follows: TGTGCCAGCAATGTGAGGAGTGGAGCGGGTGGCTACACCTTC. Translation gives CASNVRSGAGGYTF.

The chain recombines TRBV5-1 with TRBJ2-5, with D possibly TRBD2 on 6 matching bases. The V gene's germline CDR1 is SGHRS and CDR2 YFSETQ. V was pared by 4 bases and J by 0 bases, with 7 bases between. CDR3 length equals 13 residues. CDR3 residues: CASSGGYQETQYF. CDR3 bases: TGCGCCAGCAGCGGGGGGTACCAAGAGACCCAGTACTTC.

J is TRBJ2-5 and V is TRBV25-1, with D perhaps matching TRBD2 (6 bases). The V gene lost 6 bases and the J gene lost 4 bases, with 15 bases spanning the gap. Germline V CDR1 and CDR2: MGHDK, SYGVNS. The CDR3 is made up of 14 amino acids. The CDR3 nucleotides read TGTGCCAGCAGGGGGGGAGGCCGCGGAGAGACCCAGTACTTC. It yields the protein CASRGGGRGETQYF.

The V and J genes are TRBV27 and TRBJ2-2; TRBD2 aligns across 9 bases. Germline loops: CDR1 MNHEY, CDR2 SMNVEV (reference sequence). V was clipped by 4 bases and J by 5 bases; unmatched bases: 8. The CDR3 covers 16 residues. The CDR3 loop reads CASSSKSGRSTGELFF. CDR3 coding DNA: TGTGCCAGCAGTTCCAAAAGCGGGAGGTCGACCGGGGAGCTGTTTTTT.

The rearrangement joins TRBV6-5 to TRBJ1-1; D perhaps matches TRBD1 (6 bases). There are 13 residues in the CDR3. The V and J ends lost 5 bases and 6 bases respectively, with 13 bases between them. Germline CDR1 MNHEY, CDR2 SVGAGI. CDR3 DNA sequence: TGTGCCAGCAGTAAGGGGGGCAGGGCTGAAGCTTTCTTT. Protein sequence: CASSKGGRAEAFF.

This clone was recorded a few times. This chain joins TRBV4-3 and TRBJ1-6; D remains ambiguous. This CDR3 region has 17 residues. Germline V gives CDR1 LGHNA, CDR2 YSLEER. V dropped 2 bases and J dropped 6 bases, with 17 bases sitting between them. This CDR3 reads CASSQSEFGVANSPLHF. The CDR3 DNA follows: TGCGCCAGCAGCCAATCCGAATTCGGGGTAGCTAATTCACCCCTCCACTTT.

J is TRBJ1-2 and V is TRBV4-3, with 10 bases lining up with TRBD1. From germline, CDR1 is LGHNA and CDR2 YSLEER. The CDR3 contains 16 residues. V was pared by 1 base and J by 3 bases, with 5 bases of the junction left unmatched. The chain's CDR3 is CASSQARTGGDYGYTF. CDR3 nucleotide sequence: TGCGCCAGCAGCCAAGCCCGGACAGGGGGGGACTATGGCTACACCTTC.

This clone was observed once. In DNA, the CDR3 is TGTGCCATCAGTGAGTCGACGGCCGGGGAGCTGTTTTTT. This gives the protein CAISESTAGELFF. The rearrangement links TRBV10-3 to TRBJ2-2; D not certain. Trimming stripped 0 bases from V and 6 bases from J, with 5 bases between. The CDR3 spans 13 residues. The germline V gene has CDR1 ENHRY and CDR2 SYGVKD.

The J gene is TRBJ1-6, the V gene TRBV10-3; D remains ambiguous. Per germline, CDR1 ENHRY and CDR2 SYGVKD. V lost 0 bases and J 10 bases, leaving 13 bases between the germline ends. The CDR3 runs to 15 residues. Here the CDR3 reads CAISESLGLGSPLHF. Here the CDR3 DNA reads TGTGCCATCAGTGAGTCCCTTGGGCTAGGGTCACCCCTCCACTTT.

CDR3 amino acids: CASSTGLALTGANVLTF. The CDR3, as DNA: TGCGCCAGCAGCACGGGACTAGCTCTCACAGGGGCCAACGTCCTGACTTTC. The rearrangement joins TRBV5-1 to TRBJ2-6, with 9 nucleotides matching TRBD2. Germline values: CDR1 SGHRS, CDR2 YFSETQ. The CDR3 loop spans 17 amino acids. Germline trimming cut 4 bases from V and 4 bases from J; bases unmatched to any gene: 9.

V usage is TRBV5-4 and J usage is TRBJ2-1; D is possibly TRBD2 (5 bases). V was cut by 4 bases and J by 4 bases, with 12 bases left in between. The V gene's germline CDR1 is SGHNT and CDR2 YYREEE (reference sequence). This CDR3 has 14 amino acids. CDR3 sequence reads: CASSGLAGYNEQFF. CDR3 DNA sequence: TGTGCCAGCAGCGGGCTAGCAGGTTACAATGAGCAGTTCTTC.

The chain is built from TRBV5-6 and TRBJ1-2; no reliable D call. The CDR3 contains 16 residues. Germline CDR1 reads SGHDT; CDR2 reads YYEEEE. The V gene lost 2 bases and the J gene lost 2 bases, with 16 bases spanning the gap. CDR3 bases: TGTGCCAGCAGCTTCCCCATTCAAGAGACCAACTATGGCTACACCTTC. This encodes CASSFPIQETNYGYTF.

V gene TRBV10-3 combines with J gene TRBJ1-1, with 10 bases fitting TRBD1. Looked up from germline, CDR1 is ENHRY and CDR2 is SYGVKD. The CDR3 length is 15 residues. J lost 1 base, V lost 4 bases, and 3 bases had no gene match. The CDR3 reads CAISGGQGKNTEAFF. CDR3 sequence (DNA): TGTGCCATCAGTGGGGGACAGGGGAAGAACACTGAAGCTTTCTTT.

This clone appeared once. The rearrangement links TRBV30 to TRBJ2-2, with D possibly called TRBD1 or TRBD2 (5 bases each). V lost 4 bases to trimming and J lost 4 bases, with 16 bases between them. The CDR3 is made up of 15 amino acids. Germline V gene sequence: CDR1 GTSNPN, CDR2 SVGIG (reference sequence). The DNA for the CDR3 is TGTGCCTGGATTGGGACGGGACGAGGCACCGGGGAGCTGTTTTTT. The encoded protein is CAWIGTGRGTGELFF.

With regard to this clone: Other DNA variants within this sample encode the same CDR3. CDR3 residues: CASSGLAGSYEQYF. The CDR3 bases are TGTGCCAGTAGTGGACTAGCGGGGTCCTACGAGCAGTACTTC. The chain links TRBV19 to TRBJ2-7; 12 bases fit TRBD2. Germline loops: CDR1 LNHDA, CDR2 SQIVND (reference sequence). Trimming removed 5 bases from V and 1 base from J; junction bases left unmatched: 0. This CDR3 is built from 14 residues.

This clone turned up a few times. The chain joins TRBV5-4 to TRBJ1-2; a possible D gene is TRBD1 (5 bases). The V gene's germline CDR1 is SGHNT and CDR2 YYREEE (reference sequence). V gave up 0 bases and J gave up 2 bases, with 11 bases separating them. This CDR3 is built from 15 residues. CDR3 bases: TGTGCCAGCAGCTTGGACGGCGGGGGAAACTATGGCTACACCTTC. Translation gives CASSLDGGGNYGYTF. Filled out from reference TRBV5-4 and TRBJ1-2, the complete variable domain reads ETGVTQSPTHLIKTRGQQVTLRCSSQSGHNTVSWYQQALGQGPQFIFQYYREEENGRGNFPPRFSGLQFPNYSSELNVNALELDDSALYLCASSLDGGGNYGYTFGSGTRLTVV.

The V gene is TRBV6-5, the J gene TRBJ2-7; D remains ambiguous. Trimming removed 2 bases at V and 3 bases at J, with 11 bases between. There are 14 residues in the CDR3. Germline V gene data show CDR1 as MNHEY and CDR2 as SVGAGI. CDR3 amino acids: CASSYRMMVYEQYF. In nucleotides, the CDR3 is TGTGCCAGCAGTTACAGAATGATGGTCTACGAGCAGTACTTC.

The V and J genes are TRBV9 and TRBJ2-2, with 12 bases aligning to TRBD1. The CDR3 extends over 17 amino acids. Germline trimming cut 4 bases from V and 3 bases from J; bases unmatched to any gene: 7. Germline V gene sequence: CDR1 SGDLS, CDR2 YYNGEE. In DNA form, the CDR3 reads TGTGCCAGCAGCCCAGGGACAGGGGGCTTTGACACCGGGGAGCTGTTTTTT. This translates into CASSPGTGGFDTGELFF.

This clone was detected only a few times. Other DNA sequences in this sample translate to the same CDR3. The rearrangement joins TRBV6-1 to TRBJ1-1; D is undetermined. V lost 4 bases, J lost 1 base, and 7 bases lay in between. CDR1 MNHNS and CDR2 SASEGT come from the germline V gene. CDR3 length: 13 residues. The CDR3 protein is CASSVQSNTEAFF. CDR3 coding DNA: TGTGCCAGCAGTGTGCAGTCGAACACTGAAGCTTTCTTT.

V is TRBV28 and J is TRBJ2-7, with 9 positions matching TRBD1. The CDR3 length is 15 residues. Germline trimming cut 6 bases from V and 4 bases from J; bases unmatched to any gene: 10. Germline-derived CDR1 and CDR2 are MDHEN and SYDVKM. CDR3 sequence reads: CASRPTGGWSYEQYF. The CDR3 DNA is TGTGCCAGCAGACCTACAGGGGGCTGGTCGTACGAGCAGTACTTC.